The entry that follows covers one T cell receptor beta chain sequence. Its antigen is unidentified. This sample stems from a study of T-cell memory formation after mild COVID-19. As for the study in general: The study found TCR clusters largely donor specific. Study conclusions and caveats: Researchers report contracting CD4+ clones mostly in CM and EM, with CD8+ clones in EMRA.

The CDR3 contains 15 residues. The J segment lost 7 bases and the V segment lost 0 bases, leaving 6 bases of the junction unmatched. Germline V CDR1 and CDR2: WSHSY, SAAADI. Using its own MiXCR run on the 5' RACE reads, TCRdb lists one record per CDR3 protein. This sample has some 200,000 distinct CDR3 sequences; 20% to 25% occur once, and the top ten carry under 30%. The receptor was isolated from an adult woman who had mild COVID-19 (a few samples of this study predate the infection). Cell type and time point are not known. The sequenced material came from PBMCs or a T cell subset sorted from them (not recorded which). The rearrangement uses TRBV10-2 and TRBJ2-1, with 7 positions matching TRBD2. As DNA, the CDR3 is TGCGCCAGCAGTGAGTCGGCGCGGGAGAAGAATGAGCAGTTCTTC. It codes for CASSESAREKNEQFF.